These 27 T cell receptor beta chains were all obtained from the same sample, sequenced in a study of memory CD4+ T cells and cytomegalovirus serostatus. Only in-frame clones appear in the TCRdb table, and some are missing; sequencing was by immunoSEQ multiplex PCR. The data show 75,000 to 95,000 clones, approximately 80% seen once. The sort gate was single viable CD3+CD4+CD8-CD45RO+ cells for memory CD4+ T cells. Sequencing was done on a sample of memory CD4+ T cells from blood. The receptor set was obtained from an adult in good health and CMV-seronegative.

Concerning this clone itself: The junction differs from germline at one of its ends, possibly a read error. The chain combines TRBV7-2 with TRBJ2-2; D is possibly TRBD2 (7 bases). Germline lookup yields CDR1 SGHTA and CDR2 FQGNSA. The CDR3 is made up of 15 amino acids. CDR3 DNA sequence: TGTGCCAGCAGTTTAGGGGGGGCCTCGACCGGGGAGCTGTTTTTT. This sequence encodes CASSLGGASTGELFF.

The V and J genes are TRBV5-6 and TRBJ2-7, with D maybe TRBD1 (6 bases). Germline loops: CDR1 SGHDT, CDR2 YYEEEE. Trimming removed 4 bases from V and 4 bases from J, with 12 bases in between. CDR3 size: 13 residues. CDR3 in DNA: TGTGCCAGCAGCCCCACAGGGAGATACGAGCAGTACTTC. Encoded protein: CASSPTGRYEQYF.

This clone was recorded once. This chain joins TRBV19 and TRBJ2-5, with D hard to call. The germline gives CDR1 LNHDA, CDR2 SQIVND (reference sequence). The CDR3 sequence is 15 residues long. Trimming left V 3 bases short and J 3 bases short, with 14 bases between. CDR3 residues: CASSIGVRSKETQYF. The CDR3 DNA is TGTGCCAGTAGTATTGGGGTAAGGAGTAAAGAGACCCAGTACTTC.

This sequence joins TRBV6-5 and TRBJ2-3, with TRBD1 matching over 9 bases. Germline V CDR1 and CDR2: MNHEY, SVGAGI. The CDR3 totals 15 residues. Unmatched junction bases numbered 4, after V lost 6 bases and J lost 0 bases. The CDR3 DNA sequence: TGTGCCAGCAGCTTACAGGGGGCTAGCACAGATACGCAGTATTTT. Translated: CASSLQGASTDTQYF.

The chain recombines TRBV7-9 with TRBJ1-1; D call uncertain. The germline V and J ends were trimmed by 2 bases and 1 base, with 5 bases remaining between them. The CDR3 spans 13 residues. In germline, CDR1 is SEHNR, CDR2 FQNEAQ (reference sequence). In nucleotides, the CDR3 is TGTGCCAGCAGCTTATATGGGAACACTGAAGCTTTCTTT. It codes for CASSLYGNTEAFF.

CDR3 nucleotide sequence: TGTGCCAGCAGCTTAGAAGCGGGGGCCCCCGGGGATACGCAGTATTTT. It translates to CASSLEAGAPGDTQYF. The chain links TRBV7-3 to TRBJ2-3, with 8 bases identical to TRBD2. After removal of 2 bases from V and 6 bases from J, the junction contained 10 bases not matched to a gene. The CDR3 contains 16 residues. CDR1 is SGHTA, CDR2 FQGTGA, per germline.

This sequence joins TRBV19 and TRBJ2-7; TRBD2 agrees at 7 bases. Germline V gives CDR1 LNHDA, CDR2 SQIVND (reference sequence). V lost 5 bases and J lost 0; bases outside the gene matches: 1. The CDR3 loop spans 13 amino acids. The DNA for the CDR3 is TGTGCCAGTAGTTGGGGGGGCTCCTACGAGCAGTACTTC. Translation: CASSWGGSYEQYF. Complete variable domain (other parts from reference TRBV19 and TRBJ2-7): DGGITQSPKYLFRKEGQNVTLSCEQNLNHDAMYWYRQDPGQGLRLIYYSQIVNDFQKGDIAEGYSVSREKKESFPLTVTSAQKNPTAFYLCASSWGGSYEQYFGPGTRLTVT.

This clone was detected only once. The sample has other DNA sequences that encode this CDR3 too. This rearrangement joins TRBV29-1 to TRBJ1-1; D gene uncertain. The CDR3 sequence is 12 residues long. V was shortened by 6 bases and J by 3 bases, with 11 bases between the two germline ends. Germline V gene sequence: CDR1 SQVTM, CDR2 ANQGSEA. The CDR3 spells CSVLRPYTEAFF. The CDR3 DNA is TGCAGCGTCTTAAGACCGTACACTGAAGCTTTCTTT.

This rearrangement joins TRBV30 to TRBJ1-2, with D unresolved. This CDR3 has 16 amino acids. CDR1 is GTSNPN, CDR2 SVGIG, per germline (reference sequence). Trimming took 7 bases from V and 8 from J, leaving 29 bases between them. The DNA for the CDR3 is TGTGCCTCCACTATTCGGCCCTACAAGGGAAGTTCGGGCTACACCTTC. Protein: CASTIRPYKGSSGYTF.

This rearrangement joins TRBV29-1 to TRBJ2-3; 15 bases line up with TRBD2. Germline V CDR1 and CDR2: SQVTM, ANQGSEA. V lost 0 bases, J lost 0 bases, and 7 bases stayed unmatched. The CDR3 is 19 residues long. CDR3: CSVEDSPGTSGGSTDTQYF. In DNA form, the CDR3 reads TGCAGCGTTGAAGATTCCCCTGGGACTAGCGGGGGGAGCACAGATACGCAGTATTTT.

V and J are TRBV10-1 and TRBJ1-5; 7 positions match TRBD1. V was pared by 10 bases and J by 3 bases, with 21 bases of the junction left unmatched. The CDR3 spans 18 residues. Per the germline V gene, CDR1 is WNHNN and CDR2 is SYGVQD (reference sequence). The CDR3 sequence: CANGNRDRKIRDNQPQHF. DNA for the CDR3: TGCGCCAACGGCAACCGGGACAGAAAAATACGAGACAATCAGCCCCAGCATTTT.

The chain has TRBV6-5 and TRBJ1-6; TRBD1 is a possible D gene (6 bases). The CDR3 is 16 residues long. V gave up 1 base and J gave up 7 bases, with 14 bases separating them. Looked up from germline, CDR1 is MNHEY and CDR2 is SVGAGI. The CDR3 nucleotides are TGTGCCAGCAGTTACTTAGGCGGACAGACCAATTCACCCCTCCACTTT. Translation gives CASSYLGGQTNSPLHF.

The chain employs TRBV5-3 and TRBJ1-2, with a possible D match to TRBD1 (5 bases). TRBV5-3 is noted as an ORF with a role that remains uncertain. This CDR3 contains 16 residues. V shed 4 bases and J shed 5 bases, with 21 bases lying between them. The CDR3 spells CARSPKTEDAIYGYTF. As DNA, the CDR3 is TGTGCCAGAAGCCCCAAGACAGAAGACGCCATATATGGCTACACCTTC.

V usage is TRBV7-8 and J usage is TRBJ1-1, with TRBD1 as a possible D gene (5 bases). Deletions cut 1 base from V and 6 bases from J, with 15 bases between. CDR3 size: 15 residues. The germline V gene has CDR1 SGHVS and CDR2 FQNEAQ. DNA of the CDR3: TGTGCCAGCAGCTTAGGGGGATGGCAGGGATCTGAAGCTTTCTTT. Translation gives CASSLGGWQGSEAFF.

V and J are TRBV30 and TRBJ1-3; TRBD1 might be the D (5 bases). The V end lost 5 bases, the J end lost 1 base, and 9 bases lay between the germline ends. The length of the CDR3 is 13 residues. Germline CDR1 reads GTSNPN; CDR2 reads SVGIG (reference sequence). The CDR3 sequence is CAWVGGSGNTIYF. The CDR3, as DNA: TGTGCCTGGGTTGGGGGTTCTGGAAACACCATATATTTT.

The chain uses TRBV29-1 and TRBJ2-2; D tentatively reads TRBD1 or TRBD2 (5 bases each). V lost 4 bases and J lost 5, with 14 bases in between. The CDR3 spans 14 residues. CDR1 and CDR2 from the germline V gene are SQVTM and ANQGSEA. CDR3 sequence: CSVAPGTPTGELFF. CDR3 nucleotides: TGCAGCGTTGCCCCAGGGACGCCTACCGGGGAGCTGTTTTTT.

The V and J genes are TRBV19 and TRBJ1-4; D perhaps matches TRBD1 (6 bases). With 5 bases removed from V and 6 bases from J, the gap between germline ends came to 19 bases. Germline V gives CDR1 LNHDA, CDR2 SQIVND (reference sequence). The CDR3 runs 16 residues. CDR3 sequence: CASSVLGGGPDEKLFF. In DNA, the CDR3 is TGTGCCAGTAGTGTCCTCGGAGGGGGACCAGATGAAAAACTGTTTTTT.

The chain couples TRBV10-3 to TRBJ1-1; unclear D gene. Per the germline V gene, CDR1 is ENHRY and CDR2 is SYGVKD. This CDR3 has 16 residues. With 5 bases removed from V and 0 bases from J, the gap between germline ends came to 16 bases. Written as DNA, the CDR3 is TGTGCCATCAGTTCCCAGGAGAAACTCATGAACACTGAAGCTTTCTTT. It specifies CAISSQEKLMNTEAFF.

Here the CDR3 reads CASSLGPAQETQYF. The CDR3 DNA reads as TGCGCCAGCAGCTTGGGGCCAGCACAAGAGACCCAGTACTTC. This chain connects TRBV5-1 to TRBJ2-5; D gene ambiguous. This CDR3 is built from 14 residues. The V gene lost 0 bases and the J gene lost 2 bases, with 8 bases spanning the gap. Per germline, CDR1 SGHRS and CDR2 YFSETQ. Full variable domain (remainder filled in from reference TRBV5-1 and TRBJ2-5): KAGVTQTPRYLIKTRGQQVTLSCSPISGHRSVSWYQQTPGQGLQFLFEYFSETQRNKGNFPGRFSGRQFSNSRSEMNVSTLELGDSALYLCASSLGPAQETQYFGPGTRLLVL.

The chain links TRBV18 to TRBJ1-1, with no clear D. Trimming took off 3 bases at V and 5 bases at J, with 22 bases between the two ends. CDR1 and CDR2 (germline): KGHSH, LQKENI. This CDR3 has 17 amino acids. The CDR3 coding sequence is TGTGCCAGCTCACCCTCCTCCCAGGACTCCCTTGGAACTGAAGCTTTCTTT. This gives the protein CASSPSSQDSLGTEAFF.

The rearrangement links TRBV4-3 to TRBJ1-5; D possibly corresponds to TRBD1 (6 bases). Germline CDR1 and CDR2: LGHNA and YSLEER. The ends were cut back, 3 bases at V and 11 bases at J, with 14 bases in the middle. CDR3 length: 13 amino acids. The CDR3 spells CASSQERGAAQHF. The CDR3 nucleotides read TGCGCCAGCAGCCAGGAGAGGGGGGCGGCCCAGCATTTT.

The chain is built from TRBV7-2 and TRBJ1-1; no clear D gene. The CDR3 is 14 amino acids. Germline V CDR1 and CDR2: SGHTA, FQGNSA. With 1 base removed from V and 5 bases from J, the gap between germline ends came to 11 bases. The DNA of the CDR3 is TGTGCCAGCAGCTTAGAAGGCCCCCTGACTGAAGCTTTCTTT. Encoded protein: CASSLEGPLTEAFF.

The J gene is TRBJ1-4, the V gene TRBV28; 9 nucleotides agree with TRBD1. J lost 7 bases, V lost 6 bases, and 12 bases had no gene match. The CDR3 length is 16 residues. CDR1 and CDR2 from the germline V gene are MDHEN and SYDVKM. The DNA for the CDR3 is TGTGCCAGCAGCCAACCTACCGGGACAGGGCCTGAAAAACTGTTTTTT. Encoded protein: CASSQPTGTGPEKLFF.

This sequence joins TRBV5-4 and TRBJ1-1; tentatively, D is TRBD1 (5 bases). Germline V gives CDR1 SGHNT, CDR2 YYREEE (reference sequence). CDR3 size: 13 residues. V lost 4 bases and J lost 1, with 8 bases in between. The DNA of the CDR3 is TGTGCCAGCAGCCTGGACAAGAACACTGAAGCTTTCTTT. This codes for CASSLDKNTEAFF.

The chain recombines TRBV7-2 with TRBJ2-7; D possibly uses TRBD1 or TRBD2 (5 bases each). V dropped 2 bases and J dropped 6 bases, with 8 bases sitting between them. The germline CDR1 and CDR2 sequences are SGHTA and FQGNSA. The CDR3 contains 12 residues. The chain's CDR3 is CASSLMRGEQYF. DNA of the CDR3: TGTGCCAGCAGCTTAATGAGGGGCGAGCAGTACTTC.

A remark on this clone: One junction end does not reproduce the germline sequence, and a read error may be involved. The chain couples TRBV7-7 to TRBJ2-7, with 7 bases fitting TRBD2. Looked up from germline, CDR1 is SSHAT and CDR2 is FNYEAQ (reference sequence). The CDR3 covers 12 residues. The CDR3 loop reads CASSPSGGEQYF. CDR3 in DNA: TGTGCTAGCAGCCCGTCGGGGGGCGAGCAGTACTTC.

This clone was detected only a few times. The chain uses TRBV10-1 and TRBJ1-2, with 8 bases matching TRBD1. Germline trimming cut 9 bases from V and 6 bases from J; bases unmatched to any gene: 3. The CDR3 loop spans 11 amino acids. Germline assignment: CDR1 WNHNN and CDR2 SYGVQD (reference sequence). The CDR3 nucleotides are TGCGCCAGACCAGGGGGCGATGGCTACACCTTC. This translates into CARPGGDGYTF.